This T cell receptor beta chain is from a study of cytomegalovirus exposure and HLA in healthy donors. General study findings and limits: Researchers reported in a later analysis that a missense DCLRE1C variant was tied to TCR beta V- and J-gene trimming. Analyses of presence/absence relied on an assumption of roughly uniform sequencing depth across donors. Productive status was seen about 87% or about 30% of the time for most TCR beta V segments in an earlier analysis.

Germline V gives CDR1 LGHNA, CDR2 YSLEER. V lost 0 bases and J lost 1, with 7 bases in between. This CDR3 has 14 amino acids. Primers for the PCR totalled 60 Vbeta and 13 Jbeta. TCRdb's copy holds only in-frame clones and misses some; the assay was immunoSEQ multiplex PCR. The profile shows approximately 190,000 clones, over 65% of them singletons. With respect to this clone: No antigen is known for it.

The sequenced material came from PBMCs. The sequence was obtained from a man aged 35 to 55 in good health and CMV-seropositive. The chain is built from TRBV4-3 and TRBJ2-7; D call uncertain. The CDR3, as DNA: TGCGCCAGCAGCCAAGACCCCAATTCCTACGAGCAGTACTTC. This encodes CASSQDPNSYEQYF.